This TCR beta chain was found in a study of blood T cell repertoires in COVID-19. Background on the study: Some COVID-19 samples were acute and others convalescent; all came from the United States, Italy and Spain.

In germline, CDR1 is MDHEN, CDR2 SYDVKM. This CDR3 region has 19 residues. With 5 bases clipped from V and 1 base from J, the junction kept 15 bases outside the gene matches. This clone was counted a single time. Original data processing: Reference gene primer amplification in the assay estimated nucleated cell counts. Profiled with immunoSEQ multiplex PCR; TCRdb holds only in-frame clones, not every one. That table gives V, J and clone size, and the DNA gave D and trimming. The sample lists 440,000 or so clones; around nine tenths were seen once. The Seattle patients, enrolled during active infection, were followed longitudinally.

The material sequenced was peripheral blood. The chain uses TRBV28 and TRBJ2-1, with TRBD2 matching 9 bases. The sequence was obtained from a woman in her thirties or forties with COVID-19, enrolled during active disease. CDR3: CASSNQTSGRYQSYNEQFF. The CDR3 DNA reads TGTGCCAGCAGTAACCAGACTAGCGGCAGATACCAGTCCTACAATGAGCAGTTCTTC.